The rows below give T cell receptor beta chains drawn from one sample of a study of blood T cell repertoires in COVID-19. Sequencing used immunoSEQ multiplex PCR; TCRdb keeps in-frame clones, though not all of them. The sample yields 250,000 or so clones, roughly 80% seen once. Sequencing used PBMCs or T cells enriched from blood (not recorded which). The receptors originated from a man aged 55-75 years who had recovered from COVID-19. Both conserved end residues are part of each CDR3. D genes are given only for firm matches. The listing skips clone size in some rows; elsewhere it reads once, few, many or a size class.

TRBJ1-5,-,TRBV15,TRBD1,16,TGTGCCACCAGCGCCCCGGGACAGTGGAGCAATCAGCCCCAGCATTTT,CATSAPGQWSNQPQHF
TRBJ1-6,once,TRBV10-3,-,13,TGTGCCATCAGGACCGACGGGGATTCACCCCTCCACTTT,CAIRTDGDSPLHF
TRBJ1-4,-,TRBV19,TRBD1,13,TGTGCCAGCCGGGACAGGGGCGTTGAAAAACTGTTTTTT,CASRDRGVEKLFF
TRBJ1-5,-,TRBV6-1,-,14,TGTGCCAGCAGTGAAGGACAGCCTTTTGAGCCCCAGCATTTT,CASSEGQPFEPQHF
TRBJ1-1,-,TRBV18,-,15,TGTGCCAGCTCACCCGGCGGGGGAGGAAGGACTGAAGCTTTCTTT,CASSPGGGGRTEAFF
TRBJ1-1,-,TRBV19,-,17,TGTGCCAGTACCCACAGACAGGTGCCAACTGTGAACACTGAAGCTTTCTTT,CASTHRQVPTVNTEAFF
TRBJ2-1,-,TRBV29-1,-,15,TGCAGCGTTGGGCTCCCAGAGCGCTCCTACAATGAGCAGTTCTTC,CSVGLPERSYNEQFF
TRBJ1-3,-,TRBV7-2,-,15,TGTGCCAGCAGCTTAGTGTCGGTCTCTGGAAACACCATATATTTT,CASSLVSVSGNTIYF
TRBJ1-2,once,TRBV19,TRBD1,18,TGTGCCAGTAGTACCCCGCGGCTTCGACAGGGAGTTATCGATGGCTACACCTTC,CASSTPRLRQGVIDGYTF
TRBJ2-7,few,TRBV2,TRBD1,15,TGTGCCAGCAGTGACTATGGGGCAGGGGGCTACGAGCAGTACTTC,CASSDYGAGGYEQYF
TRBJ2-1,-,TRBV19,-,13,TGTGCCAGTAGAACCGACAGTTACAATGAGCAGTTCTTC,CASRTDSYNEQFF
TRBJ1-2,-,TRBV6-5,-,13,TGTGCCAGCAGCAGACAAGCTAACTATGGCTACACCTTC,CASSRQANYGYTF
TRBJ1-5,many,TRBV15,TRBD1,13,TGTGCCACCAGTGGGACAGGGAAACAGCCCCAGCATTTT,CATSGTGKQPQHF
TRBJ1-2,-,TRBV6-5,-,12,TGTGCCAGCTGGGAGCGAAGCCATGGCTACACCTTC,CASWERSHGYTF
TRBJ2-2,-,TRBV5-4,TRBD2,17,TGTGCCAGCAGCGCCGGGACTAGCGGGATGAACACCGGGGAGCTGTTTTTT,CASSAGTSGMNTGELFF
TRBJ1-3,once,TRBV30,-,13,TGTGCCTGGACCTTCACACACGGAAACACCATATATTTT,CAWTFTHGNTIYF
TRBJ2-7,-,TRBV6-2/TRBV6-3,TRBD2,14,TGTGCCAGCAGTTCCGGGGGGATGGACTACGAGCAGTACTTC,CASSSGGMDYEQYF
TRBJ1-1,-,TRBV7-6,-,19,TGTGCCAGCAGCATAAATCCGCCCTATGCCGCACAGGGGAACACTGAAGCTTTCTTT,CASSINPPYAAQGNTEAFF
TRBJ2-1,once,TRBV11-1,TRBD2,16,TGTGCCAGCAGCTTAGCGGTGGCCGGGGCCGGGAGGGAGCAGTTCTTC,CASSLAVAGAGREQFF
TRBJ1-2,-,TRBV11-2,-,15,TGTGCCAGCAGCTCCGGGACACCGGAGGCCTATGGCTACACCTTC,CASSSGTPEAYGYTF
TRBJ2-3,many,TRBV6-4,TRBD2,15,TGTGCCAGCAGTGATTCAGCGGGGTCCACAGATACGCAGTATTTT,CASSDSAGSTDTQYF
TRBJ1-6,-,TRBV7-3,-,14,TGTGCCAGCAGCTTCGGACAAACGAATTCACCCCTCCACTTT,CASSFGQTNSPLHF
TRBJ2-3,once,TRBV5-6,TRBD2,16,TGTGCCAGCAGCAGACTAGCGGGGGTTCTCACAGATACGCAGTATTTT,CASSRLAGVLTDTQYF
TRBJ1-5,once,TRBV6-5,-,13,TGTGCCAGCAGTTACGAGCTCGGTGGGCCCCAGCATTTT,CASSYELGGPQHF
TRBJ2-1,-,TRBV19,TRBD2,14,TGTGCCAGTAGTCCCGCGGGGGGGCCAAATGAGCAGTTCTTC,CASSPAGGPNEQFF
TRBJ2-7,-,TRBV7-2,-,15,TGTGCCAGCAGCTTAGTGGCGACAGTAACATACGAGCAGTACTTC,CASSLVATVTYEQYF
TRBJ1-4,-,TRBV29-1,-,15,TGCAGCGTTGAGTCTGCCCGCCACGGTAATGAAAAACTGTTTTTT,CSVESARHGNEKLFF
TRBJ1-1,-,TRBV13,-,13,TGTGCCGGATCAACAGGCTGGGGCACTGAAGCTTTCTTT,CAGSTGWGTEAFF
TRBJ1-5,-,TRBV24-1,TRBD1,15,TGTGCCACCAGTGATGGGGACAGGGGGTATCAGCCCCAGCATTTT,CATSDGDRGYQPQHF
TRBJ2-7,-,TRBV7-9,TRBD2,18,TGTGCCAGCAGCTTAACGACGACGACTAGCGGGGGGTGGTACGAGCAGTACTTC,CASSLTTTTSGGWYEQYF
TRBJ2-2,-,TRBV9,-,17,TGTGCCAGCAGCGTTGGTAAAACAGAAGCGAACACCGGGGAGCTGTTTTTT,CASSVGKTEANTGELFF
TRBJ2-1,-,TRBV21-1,-,16,TGTGCCAGCAGCAAAGGGCACAGGAGGGATTACAATGAGCAGTTCTTC,CASSKGHRRDYNEQFF
TRBJ1-3,-,TRBV7-6,TRBD1,20,TGTGCCAGCAGCTTAGTGGGCCCCCAGGGACAGACAGTCTCTGGAAACACCATATATTTT,CASSLVGPQGQTVSGNTIYF
TRBJ2-1,-,TRBV11-3,-,16,TGTGCCAGCAGCTTAGGTTTGGGGGCCTCCTACAATGAGCAGTTCTTC,CASSLGLGASYNEQFF
TRBJ1-1,-,TRBV10-3,TRBD1,15,TGTGCCATCCGATTAACAGGGGAAGGGGGCACTGAAGCTTTCTTT,CAIRLTGEGGTEAFF
TRBJ2-1,-,TRBV24-1,TRBD1,16,TGTGCCACCAGTGGTGACAGGGGGGGATCCTACAATGAGCAGTTCTTC,CATSGDRGGSYNEQFF
TRBJ1-4,-,TRBV2,-,14,TGTGCCACCAAGGCTGACAGCAGGGGTGAAAAACTGTTTTTT,CATKADSRGEKLFF
TRBJ1-6,-,TRBV18,-,15,TGTGCCAGCTCTCCCGGGACACCGAATAATTCACCCCTCCACTTT,CASSPGTPNNSPLHF
TRBJ1-2,-,TRBV7-9,TRBD1,14,TGTGCCAGCAGCTTAGCCCGACAGGGCAATGGCTACACCTTC,CASSLARQGNGYTF
TRBJ1-2,few,TRBV4-2,-,15,TGTGCCAGCAGCCAAGATTCCGACAGTGAATTTGGCTACACCTTC,CASSQDSDSEFGYTF
TRBJ2-3,-,TRBV29-1,TRBD1,15,TGCAGCGGGAAGGGGGACAGGGGCTCCACAGATACGCAGTATTTT,CSGKGDRGSTDTQYF
TRBJ2-1,once,TRBV6-1,-,12,TGTGCCAGCAGTGAATATCACAATGAGCAGTTCTTC,CASSEYHNEQFF
TRBJ1-1,few,TRBV5-5,TRBD1,13,TGTGCCAGCAGCCAGACAGGGGTTGATGAAGCTTTCTTT,CASSQTGVDEAFF
TRBJ1-1,-,TRBV5-4,-,16,TGTGCCAGCAGCCTCCCTTCAGGGGAGGGGTGGACTGAAGCTTTCTTT,CASSLPSGEGWTEAFF
TRBJ2-7,-,TRBV5-4,-,14,TGTGCCAGCAGCTTGGGGGGGGAACCCTACGAGCAGTACTTC,CASSLGGEPYEQYF
TRBJ1-4,once,TRBV4-2,TRBD1,15,TGTGCCAGCAGCCAAGCGACAGGGTTGGTTAAAAAACTGTTTTTT,CASSQATGLVKKLFF
TRBJ1-5,-,TRBV7-8,TRBD1,16,TGTGCCAGCAGCCTTAGGACAGGGGGGCAGGGGCAGCCCCAGCATTTT,CASSLRTGGQGQPQHF
TRBJ1-3,-,TRBV11-3,-,15,TGTGCCAGCAGCCCTTCGGGGTTCTCTGGAAACACCATATATTTT,CASSPSGFSGNTIYF
TRBJ2-7,-,TRBV6-2/TRBV6-3,TRBD1,15,TGTGCCAGCAGTGATCGGACAGGTGCCACCTACGAGCAGTACTTC,CASSDRTGATYEQYF
TRBJ2-1,-,TRBV2,TRBD1,14,TGTGCCAGCAGTCCGGACAGGGGGCTTTATGAGCAGTTCTTC,CASSPDRGLYEQFF
TRBJ2-2,-,TRBV5-4,TRBD2,17,TGTGCCAGCAGCTTGGGAGTGGCGGGGGCGAACACCGGGGAGCTGTTTTTT,CASSLGVAGANTGELFF
TRBJ1-4,-,TRBV5-1,TRBD1,14,TGCGCCAGCAGCCGGGACAGGGGCAGCGAAAAACTGTTTTTT,CASSRDRGSEKLFF
TRBJ2-5,-,TRBV5-1,TRBD1,18,TGCGCCAGCAGCACCAAACCTCCGGGACAGGGATTCGGAGAGACCCAGTACTTC,CASSTKPPGQGFGETQYF
TRBJ1-2,once,TRBV15,-,15,TGTGCCACCAGCAGAGATAGTAGGGACATTTATGGCTACACCTTC,CATSRDSRDIYGYTF
TRBJ1-4,once,TRBV18,TRBD1,19,TGTGCCAGCTCACCACCGGGACTCAGGGGGATTACAACTAATGAAAAACTGTTTTTT,CASSPPGLRGITTNEKLFF
TRBJ1-1,-,TRBV5-4,-,18,TGTGCCAGCAGCTCCGGGGGGTCCCAGGGGCTAATGAACACTGAAGCTTTCTTT,CASSSGGSQGLMNTEAFF
TRBJ1-5,-,TRBV7-3,-,17,TGTGCCAGCAGCTTAACGGGGCAGGGAGGGAGCAATCAGCCCCAGCATTTT,CASSLTGQGGSNQPQHF
TRBJ1-4,-,TRBV5-5,-,19,TGTGCCAGCAGCTTGGCCATCCTAGTGACAGATAAACGGCGGGAAAAACTGTTTTTT,CASSLAILVTDKRREKLFF
TRBJ1-1,-,TRBV27,-,13,TGTGCCAGCAGGTGGAGGGTGAACACTGAAGCTTTCTTT,CASRWRVNTEAFF